A single sample is the source of the 4 T cell receptor beta chains below, sequenced in a study of blood T cell repertoires in COVID-19. The data were produced by immunoSEQ multiplex PCR, yet TCRdb's version contains in-frame clones alone and is incomplete. The sample holds roughly 250,000 clones; roughly 87% are singletons and the top ten take roughly 6%. The material sequenced was PBMCs or T cells enriched from blood (not recorded which). Every receptor here comes from a woman in her twenties or thirties with acute COVID-19.

This clone occurred a few times. The J gene is TRBJ2-3, the V gene TRBV19; perhaps TRBD2 as D (5 bases). V lost 3 bases and J 2 bases, leaving 9 bases between the germline ends. The V gene's germline CDR1 is LNHDA and CDR2 SQIVND (reference sequence). This CDR3 comprises 14 residues. CDR3 protein: CASSITGITDTQYF. Here the CDR3 DNA reads TGTGCCAGTAGTATCACGGGGATCACAGATACGCAGTATTTT.

The chain has TRBV19 and TRBJ2-1, with 12 nucleotides matching TRBD2. The V and J ends lost 5 bases and 6 bases, in that order; junction bases with no gene match: 5. Germline V gene sequence: CDR1 LNHDA, CDR2 SQIVND (reference sequence). The CDR3 is 15 residues long. The DNA of the CDR3 is TGTGCCAGTAGTCGGGCTAGCGGGAGGGTCAATGAGCAGTTCTTC. This sequence encodes CASSRASGRVNEQFF.

The rearrangement links TRBV6-1 to TRBJ2-6; 9 bases map to TRBD1. Germline V lookup: CDR1 MNHNS, CDR2 SASEGT. The trim removed 4 bases at V and 2 bases at J, leaving 6 bases unmatched. The CDR3 length is 17 residues. In DNA form, the CDR3 reads TGTGCCAGCAGTGCTTTCTGGGACAGGGCTGGGGCCAACGTCCTGACTTTC. Its protein product is CASSAFWDRAGANVLTF.

The chain couples TRBV5-1 to TRBJ2-3, with 10 bases matching TRBD2. The CDR3 sequence is 15 residues long. With 2 bases clipped from V and 1 base from J, the junction kept 1 base outside the gene matches. The germline gives CDR1 SGHRS, CDR2 YFSETQ. The CDR3 coding sequence is TGCGCCAGCAGCTTTACTAGCGGGGGCACAGATACGCAGTATTTT. It yields the protein CASSFTSGGTDTQYF.